This TCR beta chain was identified in a study of Ad26.COV2.S vaccination and SARS-CoV-2 variants. Assay: immunoSEQ multiplex PCR; the TCRdb copy retains only in-frame clones and omits some. This sample has more than 350,000 clones, with approximately 90% found just once. Treatment given: roughly 20 received Ad26.COV2.S at low or high dose, single or two shots; roughly five received placebo; per-sample allocation not given. Samples came from day 63 after the first vaccine or placebo injection. The shot given was an Ad26 vector that makes Wuhan-strain SARS-CoV-2 spike. This clone was found a few times. Its antigen is still unknown. Overall study findings and caveats: It is possible that the TCR breadth and depth analyses underestimated the total T cell responses. Ad26.COV2.S recipients had broader spike-specific TCRs (P = 0.0014).

This material consisted of peripheral blood, taken in a trial of Ad26.COV2.S vaccine versus placebo. This TCR came from a person aged 18-65 years who received the Ad26.COV2.S COVID-19 vaccine or a placebo.

As DNA, the CDR3 is TGTGCCTGGATTTCACAAACCTACGAGCAGTACTTC. Translation: CAWISQTYEQYF. The chain joins TRBV30 to TRBJ2-7; the D is unclear. Germline V gene data show CDR1 as GTSNPN and CDR2 as SVGIG (reference sequence). The CDR3 runs 12 residues. V was clipped by 4 bases and J by 2 bases, with 9 bases between them.